The rows below give T cell receptor beta chains drawn from one sample of a study of read filtering for tumor transcriptome and immune sequencing. TCRdb ran MiXCR on the reads and lists one entry per CDR3 protein. The repertoire holds under 50,000 distinct CDR3 sequences, with around 15% as singletons. The sample was a population of CD138-negative cells sorted from bone marrow. These TCRs come from a donor at least 40 years old with multiple myeloma. Both conserved end residues are part of each CDR3. Each record gives: V gene, D gene, J gene, clone size, CDR3 protein, CDR3 DNA. A D gene is named only where the DNA matches it firmly. Rows give clone size only sometimes, using once, few, many, or a class for an expanded clone.

TRBV6-5	TRBD2	TRBJ2-1	many	CASSSVVSGTTYNEQFF	TGTGCCAGCAGTTCGGTTGTTAGCGGGACAACCTACAATGAGCAGTTCTTC
TRBV4-3	.	TRBJ2-7	few	CASSQAWQSSYEQYF	TGCGCCAGCAGCCAAGCCTGGCAGAGCTCCTACGAGCAGTACTTC
TRBV28	.	TRBJ2-5	many	CASMTDQETQYF	TGTGCCAGCATGACTGATCAAGAGACCCAGTACTTC
TRBV7-6	.	TRBJ2-1	many	CASSPLGRNEQFF	TGTGCCAGCAGCCCCTTGGGGCGGAATGAGCAGTTCTTC
TRBV30	.	TRBJ2-2	many	CAWSVGRSSNTGELFF	TGTGCCTGGAGTGTAGGCCGATCATCGAACACCGGGGAGCTGTTTTTT
TRBV29-1	TRBD1	TRBJ2-3	many	CSVEGQGPTDTQYF	TGCAGCGTTGAAGGACAGGGGCCCACAGATACGCAGTATTTT
TRBV4-1	.	TRBJ2-7	many	CASSQDSRGVYEQYF	TGCGCCAGCAGCCAAGATTCTCGAGGGGTCTACGAGCAGTACTTC
TRBV11-2	.	TRBJ2-7	many	CASSYGRGYEQYF	TGTGCCAGCAGTTACGGACGCGGCTACGAGCAGTACTTC
TRBV2	TRBD1	TRBJ2-6	many	CASSEGPGGAGANVLTF	TGTGCCAGCAGTGAAGGGCCAGGGGGCGCTGGGGCCAACGTCCTGACTTTC
TRBV12-3/TRBV12-4	.	TRBJ2-2	many	CASSPRDRWPGELFF	TGTGCCAGCAGTCCTCGAGACAGATGGCCCGGGGAGCTGTTTTTT
TRBV20-1	TRBD1	TRBJ2-7	many	CSASTGTAVYEQYF	TGCAGTGCTAGCACCGGGACAGCCGTCTACGAGCAGTACTTC
TRBV12-3/TRBV12-4	.	TRBJ1-6	.	CASSLAPGSSPLHF	TGTGCCAGCAGTTTAGCGCCCGGGAGCTCACCCCTCCACTTT
TRBV6-6	.	TRBJ2-3	.	CASSSGVGTDTQYF	TGTGCCAGCAGTTCCGGGGTCGGCACAGATACGCAGTATTTT
TRBV5-1	TRBD2	TRBJ2-1	many	CASSVTSGRADNEQFF	TGCGCCAGCAGCGTCACTAGCGGGAGGGCCGACAATGAGCAGTTCTTC
TRBV19	TRBD2	TRBJ2-1	many	CASSIGLAGANEQFF	TGTGCCAGTAGTATCGGACTAGCGGGAGCTAACGAGCAGTTCTTC
TRBV20-1	.	TRBJ1-2	many	CSARDARVPNYGYTF	TGCAGTGCTAGAGATGCTCGGGTTCCTAACTATGGCTACACCTTC
TRBV12-3/TRBV12-4	.	TRBJ2-2	many	CASRFAGGNTGELFF	TGTGCCAGCAGGTTCGCAGGAGGCAACACCGGGGAGCTGTTTTTT
TRBV27	TRBD2	TRBJ2-1	few	CASSPALRLAEYNEQFF	TGTGCCAGCAGTCCTGCTCTGAGACTAGCGGAGTACAATGAGCAGTTCTTC
TRBV2	.	TRBJ1-5	many	CASSRQHSNQPQHF	TGTGCCAGCAGCAGACAGCATAGCAATCAGCCCCAGCATTTT
TRBV6-6	.	TRBJ2-2	many	CASSKMYTGELFF	TGTGCCAGCAGTAAAATGTACACCGGGGAGCTGTTTTTT
TRBV19	.	TRBJ1-5	.	CASSHPPALERFSNQPQHF	TGTGCCAGTAGTCACCCCCCGGCCCTCGAGAGATTTAGCAATCAGCCCCAGCATTTT
TRBV7-6	TRBD2	TRBJ2-1	many	CASSSTSGALNNEQFF	TGTGCCAGCAGCAGCACTAGCGGGGCTTTAAACAATGAGCAGTTCTTC
TRBV5-1	.	TRBJ2-1	many	CASSLARGNNEQFF	TGCGCCAGCAGCTTGGCTCGGGGAAACAATGAGCAGTTCTTC
TRBV7-9	.	TRBJ2-1	many	CASSQGLSYNEQFF	TGTGCCAGCAGCCAGGGACTTTCCTACAATGAGCAGTTCTTC
TRBV5-1	.	TRBJ2-7	many	CASSLDGTPYEQYF	TGCGCCAGCAGCTTGGATGGGACCCCCTACGAGCAGTACTTC
TRBV5-1	TRBD1	TRBJ2-7	.	CASSLEPGQDYEQYF	TGCGCCAGCAGCTTGGAACCGGGACAGGACTACGAGCAGTACTTC
TRBV20-1	.	TRBJ2-2	.	CSARTTGILGELFF	TGCAGTGCTAGAACAACGGGCATCTTAGGGGAGCTGTTTTTT
TRBV29-1	.	TRBJ2-2	many	CSVELQGNTGELFF	TGCAGCGTTGAACTGCAGGGGAACACCGGGGAGCTGTTTTTT
TRBV7-9	.	TRBJ2-2	many	CASSPPGGRDTGELFF	TGTGCCAGCAGCCCCCCTGGGGGCAGGGACACCGGGGAGCTGTTTTTT
TRBV21-1	.	TRBJ2-2	many	CASSNARTSSCFTGELFF	TGTGCCAGCAGCAATGCCCGGACTAGCAGCTGCTTCACCGGGGAGCTGTTTTTT
TRBV11-3	.	TRBJ2-7	.	CASSLVQDPYEQYF	TGTGCCAGCAGCTTAGTTCAGGATCCCTACGAGCAGTACTTC
TRBV6-1	TRBD1	TRBJ2-7	many	CASSRTGGYDEQYF	TGTGCCAGCAGTCGGACAGGTGGTTACGACGAGCAGTACTTC
TRBV7-9	.	TRBJ2-2	many	CASSKDLNTGELFF	TGTGCCAGCAGCAAGGACTTGAACACCGGGGAGCTGTTTTTT
TRBV28	.	TRBJ1-6	many	CASVGGSYNSPLHF	TGTGCCAGCGTAGGCGGGTCCTATAATTCACCCCTCCACTTT
TRBV5-1	.	TRBJ1-4	few	CASSLGAFNDKLFF	TGCGCCAGCAGCTTAGGGGCCTTTAATGATAAACTGTTTTTT
TRBV10-3	TRBD1	TRBJ2-1	many	CAISDPSWTGGGNEQFF	TGTGCCATCAGTGACCCGAGCTGGACAGGGGGCGGGAATGAGCAGTTCTTC
TRBV29-1	.	TRBJ2-1	.	CCAPGLGHNEQFF	TGCTGCGCACCGGGACTGGGTCACAATGAGCAGTTCTTC
TRBV10-3	TRBD2	TRBJ2-1	many	CAISELAGEGEQFF	TGTGCCATCAGTGAATTAGCGGGAGAGGGGGAGCAGTTCTTC
TRBV7-9	.	TRBJ2-2	many	CASSLAPTPNTGELFF	TGTGCCAGCAGCTTAGCTCCCACACCTAACACCGGGGAGCTGTTTTTT
TRBV28	TRBD1	TRBJ2-7	.	CASRGQLSAYEQYF	TGTGCCAGCAGGGGACAGCTATCAGCTTACGAGCAGTACTTC
TRBV4-1	.	TRBJ2-3	many	CASSQGTGSGDTQYF	TGCGCCAGCAGCCAAGGGACAGGTAGCGGAGATACGCAGTATTTT
TRBV28	TRBD1	TRBJ2-1	.	CASRGGLKDNERSF	TGCGCCAGCAGAGGGGGCCTCAAGGACAATGAGCGGTCCTTC
TRBV5-1	.	TRBJ2-5	many	CASSHGSGTNGETQYF	TGCGCCAGCAGCCATGGCTCGGGAACCAACGGAGAGACCCAGTACTTC
TRBV5-6	TRBD2	TRBJ2-3	.	CASSLRTSGTDTQYF	TGTGCCAGCAGCTTAAGGACTAGCGGCACAGATACGCAGTATTTT
TRBV28	.	TRBJ2-3	many	CASSNIAASTDTQYF	TGTGCCAGCAGTAACATAGCCGCTAGCACAGATACGCAGTATTTT
TRBV4-3	.	TRBJ2-3	many	CASSQEGVRTDTQYF	TGCGCCAGCAGCCAAGAGGGGGTCCGCACAGATACGCAGTATTTT
TRBV7-2	.	TRBJ1-5	many	CASSLGLNNQPQHF	TGTGCCAGCAGCTTAGGGCTCAACAATCAGCCCCAGCATTTT
TRBV29-1	.	TRBJ2-2	many	CSVVLAANTGELFF	TGCAGCGTTGTATTGGCAGCGAACACCGGGGAGCTGTTTTTT
TRBV14	TRBD2	TRBJ2-1	many	CASSRGLAGVRVQFF	TGTGCCAGCAGCCGAGGACTAGCGGGAGTAAGAGTGCAGTTCTTC
TRBV6-6	.	TRBJ1-1	many	CASSRKGEGVTEAFF	TGTGCCAGCAGCCGTAAGGGCGAGGGAGTAACTGAAGCTTTCTTT
TRBV12-5	TRBD2	TRBJ2-1	many	CASGQGLAGYNEQFF	TGTGCTAGTGGTCAGGGACTAGCGGGGTACAATGAGCAGTTCTTC
TRBV7-9	.	TRBJ2-2	.	CASSLVMGNTGELFF	TGTGCCAGCAGCTTAGTTATGGGGAACACCGGGGAGCTGTTTTTT
TRBV20-1	TRBD2	TRBJ2-7	many	CSARVIAGGLSYEQYF	TGCAGTGCTAGAGTAATAGCGGGAGGCCTATCTTACGAGCAGTACTTC
TRBV23-1	.	TRBJ2-1	many	CASTTGPFFYNEQFF	TGCGCCAGCACAACGGGACCCTTTTTCTACAATGAGCAGTTCTTC
TRBV12-3/TRBV12-4	TRBD1	TRBJ1-6	many	CASTRDRGNSPLHF	TGTGCCAGCACCCGGGACAGGGGAAATTCACCCCTCCACTTT